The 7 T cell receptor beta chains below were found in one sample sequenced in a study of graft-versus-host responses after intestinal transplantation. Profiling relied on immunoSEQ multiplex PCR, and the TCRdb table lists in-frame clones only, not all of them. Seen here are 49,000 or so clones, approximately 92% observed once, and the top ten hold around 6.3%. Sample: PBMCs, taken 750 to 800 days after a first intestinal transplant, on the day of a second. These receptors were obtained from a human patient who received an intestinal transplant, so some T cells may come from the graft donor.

CDR3 protein: CAWSLRLAKNIQYF. The CDR3 DNA is TGTGCCTGGAGTCTCAGGCTAGCCAAAAACATTCAGTACTTC. The chain carries TRBV30 and TRBJ2-4; D remains unclear. Germline-derived CDR1 and CDR2 are GTSNPN and SVGIG (reference sequence). Deletions cut 2 bases from V and 0 bases from J, with 8 bases between. CDR3 size: 14 residues.

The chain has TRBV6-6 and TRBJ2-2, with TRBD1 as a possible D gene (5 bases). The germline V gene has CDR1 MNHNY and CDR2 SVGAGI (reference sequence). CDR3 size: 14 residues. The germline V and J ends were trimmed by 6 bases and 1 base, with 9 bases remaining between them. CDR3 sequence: CASRKTENTGELFF. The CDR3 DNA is TGTGCCAGCAGGAAGACAGAGAACACCGGGGAGCTGTTTTTT.

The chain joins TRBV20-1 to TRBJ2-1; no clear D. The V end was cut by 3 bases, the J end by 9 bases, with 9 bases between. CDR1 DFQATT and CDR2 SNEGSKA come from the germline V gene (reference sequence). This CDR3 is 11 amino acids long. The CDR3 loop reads CSARESVEQFF. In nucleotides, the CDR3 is TGCAGTGCTAGGGAGAGTGTTGAGCAGTTCTTC.

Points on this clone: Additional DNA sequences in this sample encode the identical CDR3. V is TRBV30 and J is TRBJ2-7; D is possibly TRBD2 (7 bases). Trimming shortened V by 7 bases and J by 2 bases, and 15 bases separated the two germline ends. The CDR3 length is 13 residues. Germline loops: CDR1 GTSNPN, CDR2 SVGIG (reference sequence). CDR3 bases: TGTGCCTCGGGTGGGAGGGGGGCCTACGAGCAGTACTTC. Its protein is CASGGRGAYEQYF. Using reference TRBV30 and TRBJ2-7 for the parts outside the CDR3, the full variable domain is SQTIHQWPATLVQPVGSPLSLECTVEGTSNPNLYWYRQAAGRGLQLLFYSVGIGQISSEVPQNLSASRPQDRQFILSSKKLLLSDSGFYLCASGGRGAYEQYFGPGTRLTVT.

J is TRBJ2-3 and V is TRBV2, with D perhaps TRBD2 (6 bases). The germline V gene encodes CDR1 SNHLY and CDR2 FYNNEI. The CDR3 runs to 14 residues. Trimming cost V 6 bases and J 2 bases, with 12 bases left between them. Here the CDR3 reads CASSNGSPTDTQYF. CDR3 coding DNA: TGTGCCAGCAGCAACGGGAGCCCCACAGATACGCAGTATTTT.

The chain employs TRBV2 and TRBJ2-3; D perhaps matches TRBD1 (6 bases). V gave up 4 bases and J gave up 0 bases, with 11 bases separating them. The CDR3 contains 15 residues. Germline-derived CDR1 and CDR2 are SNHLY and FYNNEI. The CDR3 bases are TGTGCCAGCAGTGGGGACATTCCTAGCACAGATACGCAGTATTTT. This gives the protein CASSGDIPSTDTQYF.

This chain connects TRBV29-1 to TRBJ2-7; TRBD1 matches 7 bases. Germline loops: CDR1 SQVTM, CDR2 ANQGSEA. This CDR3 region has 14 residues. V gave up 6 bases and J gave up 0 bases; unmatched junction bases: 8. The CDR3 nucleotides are TGCAGCGTCATACCGGGACAGAGCTCCTACGAGCAGTACTTC. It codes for CSVIPGQSSYEQYF.